One sample yielded the 18 T cell receptor beta chains listed below, sequenced in a study of ipilimumab plus nivolumab after autologous stem cell transplantation. Profiled with immunoSEQ multiplex PCR; TCRdb holds only in-frame clones, not every one. Here the sample spans around 19,000 clones, about 81% being singletons. Specimen: PBMCs, collected in a trial of ipilimumab plus nivolumab as post-transplant consolidation. The receptor set was obtained from a male donor with diffuse large B-cell lymphoma.

V is TRBV5-6 and J is TRBJ1-1; 8 nucleotides agree with TRBD1. Germline trimming cut 5 bases from V and 1 base from J; bases unmatched to any gene: 7. Germline CDR1 SGHDT, CDR2 YYEEEE. This CDR3 has 15 residues. In DNA form, the CDR3 reads TGTGCCAGCAGGCGTAACGGACAGGGGAACACTGAAGCTTTCTTT. Translating gives CASRRNGQGNTEAFF.

The gene calls are TRBV18 and TRBJ2-2; D not certain. Germline V gives CDR1 KGHSH, CDR2 LQKENI. Trimming took 0 bases from V and 2 from J, leaving 10 bases between them. This CDR3 contains 16 residues. For the CDR3, the DNA is TGTGCCAGCTCACCACCGAGCTCCAGAAACACCGGGGAGCTGTTTTTT. As protein: CASSPPSSRNTGELFF.

The chain employs TRBV10-3 and TRBJ1-1; the D is unclear. Looked up from germline, CDR1 is ENHRY and CDR2 is SYGVKD. The ends were cut back, 4 bases at V and 2 bases at J, with 8 bases in the middle. The CDR3 sequence is 13 residues long. CDR3 sequence (DNA): TGTGCCATCAGTGGGGGTGAAAACACTGAAGCTTTCTTT. It translates to CAISGGENTEAFF.

This clone came up a few times. The chain carries TRBV10-2 and TRBJ2-5; D is uncertain. Germline values: CDR1 WSHSY, CDR2 SAAADI. The CDR3 contains 15 residues. V was cut by 6 bases and J by 2 bases, with 16 bases left in between. CDR3 loop: CASRWSADEQETQYF. As DNA, the CDR3 is TGCGCCAGCAGGTGGAGTGCGGACGAACAAGAGACCCAGTACTTC.

The chain joins TRBV5-4 to TRBJ2-5, with 9 positions matching TRBD1. J gave up 5 bases and V 0 bases, and 2 bases lay outside the gene matches. This CDR3 spans 14 amino acids. Germline V lookup: CDR1 SGHNT, CDR2 YYREEE (reference sequence). The CDR3 DNA reads TGTGCCAGCAGCTTGGACAGGGGGCAGGAGACCCAGTACTTC. It encodes CASSLDRGQETQYF.

This chain links TRBV30 with TRBJ2-7; D call uncertain. CDR1 GTSNPN and CDR2 SVGIG come from the germline V gene (reference sequence). V was shortened by 7 bases and J by 3 bases, with 19 bases between the two germline ends. This CDR3 is 14 amino acids long. The CDR3 DNA reads as TGTGCCTTCACCGGCTCGGCAGTTTACTACGAGCAGTACTTC. Its protein is CAFTGSAVYYEQYF.

This clone turned up a few times. The CDR3 DNA sequence: TGTGCCAGCACCCTCGACAGAGACTATGGCTACACCTTC. The encoded protein is CASTLDRDYGYTF. This chain uses TRBV11-1 with TRBJ1-2, with D tentatively TRBD1 (5 bases). CDR1 and CDR2 from the germline V gene are SGHAT and FQDESV (reference sequence). V lost 7 bases and J lost 3, with 12 bases in between. The CDR3 totals 13 residues.

The chain is built from TRBV27 and TRBJ1-1, with a weak D call TRBD1 (5 bases). The CDR3 extends over 11 amino acids. Looked up from germline, CDR1 is MNHEY and CDR2 is SMNVEV (reference sequence). The V gene lost 7 bases and the J gene lost 8 bases, with 11 bases spanning the gap. DNA of the CDR3: TGTGCCAGCACAGGGTACCAGGAAGCTTTCTTT. Its translation: CASTGYQEAFF.

This chain joins TRBV6-6 and TRBJ2-7; D gene unclear. Germline V gene data show CDR1 as MNHNY and CDR2 as SVGAGI (reference sequence). The CDR3 is 12 residues long. Trimming took off 5 bases at V and 3 bases at J, with 8 bases between the two ends. The CDR3 DNA reads TGTGCCAGCAGTATTCTGGGCTACGAGCAGTACTTC. Encoded protein: CASSILGYEQYF.

The chain joins TRBV7-2 to TRBJ2-1; 9 positions agree with TRBD2. This CDR3 contains 15 residues. Germline-derived CDR1 and CDR2 are SGHTA and FQGNSA. Unmatched junction bases numbered 5, after V lost 4 bases and J lost 4 bases. The CDR3, as DNA: TGTGCCAGCAGCTCTAGCGGGGCGGAGTACAATGAGCAGTTCTTC. As protein: CASSSSGAEYNEQFF. Filled out from reference TRBV7-2 and TRBJ2-1, the complete variable domain reads GAGVSQSPSNKVTEKGKDVELRCDPISGHTALYWYRQSLGQGLEFLIYFQGNSAPDKSGLPSDRFSAERTGGSVSTLTIQRTQQEDSAVYLCASSSSGAEYNEQFFGPGTRLTVL.

The rearrangement links TRBV7-2 to TRBJ1-1; 7 bases map to TRBD1. The V gene's germline CDR1 is SGHTA and CDR2 FQGNSA. The CDR3 is 14 residues long. V was clipped by 1 base and J by 1 base; unmatched bases: 0. The CDR3 protein is CASSLGQGNTEAFF. The CDR3, as DNA: TGTGCCAGCAGCTTAGGACAGGGGAACACTGAAGCTTTCTTT.

This chain uses TRBV6-1 with TRBJ1-2; D is ambiguous. Trimming pared 4 bases from V and 1 base from J, leaving 7 bases between. This CDR3 region has 13 residues. The germline V gene encodes CDR1 MNHNS and CDR2 SASEGT. DNA of the CDR3: TGTGCCAGCAGTGGGACCTATAACTATGGCTACACCTTC. It codes for CASSGTYNYGYTF.

About this clone: An end of the junction does not agree with germline; a read error may underlie this. V and J are TRBV7-7 and TRBJ2-5, with D perhaps matching TRBD2 (5 bases). This CDR3 spans 15 amino acids. Germline V CDR1 and CDR2: SSHAT, FNYEAQ (reference sequence). CDR3 DNA: TGTGCTAGCAGCTCAGGACTCATCGAGATTGAGACCCAGTACTTC. Translating gives CASSSGLIEIETQYF.

This clone was counted a single time. The rearrangement joins TRBV27 to TRBJ2-7; D is tentatively TRBD1 or TRBD2 (5 bases each). The CDR3 runs 13 residues. V was cut by 2 bases and J by 0 bases, with 5 bases left in between. The germline CDR1 and CDR2 sequences are MNHEY and SMNVEV (reference sequence). The CDR3 coding sequence is TGTGCCAGCAGTTTAGGGGGCTCCTACGAGCAGTACTTC. This translates into CASSLGGSYEQYF.

The CDR3 bases are TGCGCCAGCAGCCGGGGGGTGGAATCTGTGTCACCCCTCCACTTT. Translation: CASSRGVESVSPLHF. The rearrangement joins TRBV4-1 to TRBJ1-6; tentatively, D is TRBD1 (5 bases). V was pared by 4 bases and J by 10 bases, with 17 bases between. CDR3 length equals 15 residues. Germline V gives CDR1 MGHRA, CDR2 YSYEKL.

CDR3 DNA: TGCAGTGCTCCCACCCACTACGAGCAGTACTTC. The encoded protein is CSAPTHYEQYF. This chain connects TRBV20-1 to TRBJ2-7; no clear D gene. CDR3 size: 11 residues. Trimming took off 5 bases at V and 3 bases at J, with 8 bases between the two ends. Germline V gene data show CDR1 as DFQATT and CDR2 as SNEGSKA (reference sequence).

A note on this clone: At one of its ends the junction is not consistent with the germline gene, which may arise from a read error. The rearrangement joins TRBV6-1 to TRBJ2-7; D might be TRBD1 or TRBD2, each matching 6 bases. Germline CDR1 reads MNHNS; CDR2 reads SASEGT. This CDR3 is built from 14 residues. The CDR3, as DNA: TGTGCCAGCAGTGAGGGGGGCCCAGGCTACGAGCAGTATTTC. Amino acids: CASSEGGPGYEQYF.

This clone was seen more than once but under ten times. This chain links TRBV4-3 with TRBJ1-1; D call uncertain. The germline V gene has CDR1 LGHNA and CDR2 YSLEER. Trimming removed 5 bases at V and 1 base at J, with 8 bases between. This CDR3 is built from 13 residues. The CDR3: CASSDAPNTEAFF. The DNA for the CDR3 is TGCGCCAGCAGCGACGCACCGAACACTGAAGCTTTCTTT.